This T cell receptor (beta chain) was sequenced in a study of metastatic and nonmetastatic thyroid tumors. As processed by the authors: The authors used CDR3 differences across clinicopathological groups to build a distant-metastasis classifier for papillary thyroid cancer. TCRdb reprocessed the PCR reads via MiXCR. TCRdb, not the original authors, processed these V and J calls. Of more than 10,000 clones detected, around 10% appear once; the ten largest clones hold approximately 32%. On this clone itself: A read error may explain this, as a much larger clone is one base away.

Germline assignment: CDR1 SGDLS and CDR2 YYNGEE. The ends were cut back, 2 bases at V and 10 bases at J, with 13 bases in the middle. The CDR3 extends over 13 amino acids. Nobody among the patients had been given any treatment before thyroid surgery. The sample taken for sequencing was blood. The rearrangement uses TRBV9 and TRBJ2-1; D call uncertain. The sequence was obtained from a female donor with papillary thyroid cancer or a benign thyroid nodule (not recorded which). Some clones in this sample may be carry-over from other donors' samples. The CDR3: CASSVRTQGEQFF. The DNA for the CDR3 is TGTGCCAGCAGCGTCAGGACCCAAGGGGAGCAGTTCTTC.